Described below is a single T cell receptor (beta chain) sequence and its context. This entry is derived from a study of blood T cell repertoires in COVID-19. Study information: Acute and convalescent COVID-19 specimens originated in the United States, Italy and Spain. Nucleic acid was either cDNA or gDNA, and it came from T cells, B-cell-depleted T cells, or PBMCs.

Germline values: CDR1 SGHTA, CDR2 FQGNSA. V was trimmed by 0 bases and J by 5 bases, leaving 8 bases between them. CDR3 size: 14 residues. Per the authors' pipeline: Nucleated cell counts were estimated from reference gene primer amplification. Libraries were prepared by immunoSEQ multiplex PCR; TCRdb keeps only in-frame clonotypes and omits some of them. From that table come the V and J calls and clone size; the DNA was used to work out D and trimming. The sample has around 160,000 clones; around 86% are singletons. The J gene is TRBJ1-5, the V gene TRBV7-2; D is perhaps TRBD1 (6 bases). The sequenced material came from peripheral blood. This clonotype originated in a man aged 55 to 70 with acute or convalescent COVID-19. CDR3 amino acids: CASSLATGDQPQHF. The CDR3 DNA sequence: TGTGCCAGCAGCTTAGCGACAGGAGATCAGCCCCAGCATTTT.